This T cell receptor (beta chain) was recovered during a study of cytotoxic CD8 clonotypes in ibrutinib-treated CLL. Study overall: The patient breakdown showed ten to eleven relapsed/refractory and about 16 treatment-naive cases, with 17 to 18 IGHV unmutated. The sample average was about 280,000 productive templates and roughly 94,000 productive rearrangements.

As concerns this clone: Antigen specificity is unknown.

This CDR3 is built from 14 residues. V shed 4 bases, J shed 4 bases, and the junction held 6 bases outside the gene matches. Germline V lookup: CDR1 SGHRS, CDR2 YFSETQ. Study observations and caveats: Timing of sampling differed between sustained-remission and progressing patients. At progression, clonality fell back toward baseline after rising at ibrutinib response.

Sequencing used immunoSEQ multiplex PCR; TCRdb keeps in-frame clones, though not all of them. The repertoire holds 250,000 to 350,000 clones, with roughly three quarters as singletons. The sequence was collected from a human donor with chronic lymphocytic leukemia. Sequencing was performed on PBMCs, taken at disease progression, from a patient treated with ibrutinib. V gene TRBV5-1 combines with J gene TRBJ2-3, with 7 bases matching TRBD1. The CDR3, as DNA: TGCGCCAGCAGCCCGACAGGGCTAGCAGATACGCAGTATTTT. Its protein product is CASSPTGLADTQYF. Variable domain in full (rest from reference TRBV5-1 and TRBJ2-3): KAGVTQTPRYLIKTRGQQVTLSCSPISGHRSVSWYQQTPGQGLQFLFEYFSETQRNKGNFPGRFSGRQFSNSRSEMNVSTLELGDSALYLCASSPTGLADTQYFGPGTRLTVL.